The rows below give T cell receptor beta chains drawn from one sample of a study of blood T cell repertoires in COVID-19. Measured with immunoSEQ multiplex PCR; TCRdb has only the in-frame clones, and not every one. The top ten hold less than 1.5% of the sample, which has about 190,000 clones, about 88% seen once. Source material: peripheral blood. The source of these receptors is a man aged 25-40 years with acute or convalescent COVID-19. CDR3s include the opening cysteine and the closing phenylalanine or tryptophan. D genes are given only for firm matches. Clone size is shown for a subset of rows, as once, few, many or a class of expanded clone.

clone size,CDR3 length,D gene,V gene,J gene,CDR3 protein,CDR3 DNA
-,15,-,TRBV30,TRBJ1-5,CAWRFPGGGNQPQHF,TGTGCCTGGAGATTCCCCGGGGGGGGCAATCAGCCCCAGCATTTT
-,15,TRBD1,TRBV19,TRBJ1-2,CASTSSGQGAGGYTF,TGTGCCAGTACTAGTTCGGGACAGGGTGCGGGTGGCTACACCTTC
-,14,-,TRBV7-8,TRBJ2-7,CASSPSGSSYEQYF,TGTGCCAGCAGCCCCAGTGGGAGCTCCTACGAGCAGTACTTC
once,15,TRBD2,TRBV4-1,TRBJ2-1,CASRQPAGGPHEQFF,TGCGCCAGCAGGCAACCAGCGGGAGGGCCCCATGAGCAGTTCTTC
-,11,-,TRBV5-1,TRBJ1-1,CASRAATEAFF,TGCGCCAGCAGGGCTGCCACTGAAGCTTTCTTT
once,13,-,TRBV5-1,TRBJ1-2,CASRQQGDGGYTF,TGCGCCAGCAGACAACAGGGAGACGGTGGCTACACCTTC
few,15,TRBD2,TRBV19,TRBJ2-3,CASSRAGGNTDTQYF,TGTGCCAGTAGTAGAGCGGGGGGCAACACAGATACGCAGTATTTT
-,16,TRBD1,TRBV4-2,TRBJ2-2,CASSQKRDRGTGELFF,TGTGCCAGCAGCCAAAAAAGGGACAGGGGTACCGGGGAGCTGTTTTTT
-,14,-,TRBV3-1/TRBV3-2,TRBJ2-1,CASSQDLSTNEQFF,TGTGCCAGCAGCCAAGATCTAAGCACCAATGAGCAGTTCTTC
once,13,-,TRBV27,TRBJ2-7,CASSLTGSYEQYF,TGTGCCAGCAGTTTGACAGGCTCCTACGAGCAGTACTTC
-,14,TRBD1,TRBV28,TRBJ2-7,CASSTRGRSDEQYF,TGTGCCAGCAGTACCAGGGGGCGGAGCGACGAGCAGTACTTC
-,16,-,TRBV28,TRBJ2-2,CASSFLTGIDTGELFF,TGTGCCAGCAGTTTTTTGACGGGAATCGACACCGGGGAGCTGTTTTTT
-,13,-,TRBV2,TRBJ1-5,CASTTGPGSAQHF,TGTGCCAGCACGACAGGCCCCGGTTCAGCCCAGCATTTT
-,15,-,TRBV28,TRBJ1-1,CASSFLLDIFTEAFF,TGTGCCAGCAGTTTCCTCCTGGACATTTTCACTGAAGCTTTCTTT
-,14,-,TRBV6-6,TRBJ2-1,CASSYSPTSNEQFF,TGTGCCAGCAGTTACTCTCCGACTAGCAATGAGCAGTTCTTC
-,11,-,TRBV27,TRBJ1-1,CASSSGYGAFF,TGTGCCAGCAGTTCCGGTTATGGAGCTTTCTTT
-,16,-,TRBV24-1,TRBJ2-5,CATSDGDNGPKETQYF,TGTGCCACCAGTGATGGGGACAACGGTCCTAAAGAGACCCAGTACTTC
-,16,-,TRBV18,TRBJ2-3,CASSSHGGVSTDTQYF,TGTGCCAGCTCATCCCACGGCGGGGTAAGCACAGATACGCAGTATTTT
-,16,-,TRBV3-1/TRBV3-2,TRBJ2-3,CASSQDDTSNADTQYF,TGTGCCAGCAGCCAAGACGACACTAGCAACGCAGATACGCAGTATTTT
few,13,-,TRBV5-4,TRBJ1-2,CASSSRDSYGYTF,TGTGCCAGCAGTTCCCGGGACTCATATGGCTACACCTTC
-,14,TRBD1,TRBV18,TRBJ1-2,CASSNSDREGSYTF,TGTGCCAGCTCAAACTCGGACAGGGAAGGGAGCTACACCTTC
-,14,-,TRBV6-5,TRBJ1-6,CASSNPDRGSPLHF,TGTGCCAGCAGTAACCCCGATCGGGGTTCACCCCTCCACTTT
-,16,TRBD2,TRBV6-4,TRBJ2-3,CASSDVGLAGLGTQYF,TGTGCCAGCAGTGACGTTGGGCTAGCGGGCCTGGGTACGCAGTATTTT
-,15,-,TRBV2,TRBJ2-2,CASSEPGTLGGELFF,TGTGCCAGCAGTGAGCCGGGGACATTGGGCGGGGAGCTGTTTTTT
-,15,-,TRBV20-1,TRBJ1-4,CSVSDLGTTNEKLFF,TGCAGTGTGAGTGATTTGGGGACTACTAATGAAAAACTGTTTTTT
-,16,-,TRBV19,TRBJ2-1,CASTIFRGGGYNEQFF,TGTGCCAGCACAATATTTCGGGGAGGGGGCTACAATGAGCAGTTCTTC
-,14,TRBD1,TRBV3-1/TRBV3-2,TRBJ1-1,CASKTGGVNTEAFF,TGTGCCAGTAAGACAGGGGGCGTTAACACTGAAGCTTTCTTT
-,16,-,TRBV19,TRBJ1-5,CASRSGEQGMDQPQHF,TGTGCCAGTAGGAGCGGGGAACAGGGAATGGATCAGCCCCAGCATTTT
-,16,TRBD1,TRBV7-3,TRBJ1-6,CASSDLGTARTSPLHF,TGTGCCAGCAGCGACCTAGGGACAGCCCGGACCTCACCCCTCCACTTT
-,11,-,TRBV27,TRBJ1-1,CASKGEVRAFF,TGTGCCAGCAAAGGAGAGGTGAGAGCTTTCTTT
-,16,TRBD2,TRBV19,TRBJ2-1,CASSIRPREGNNEQFF,TGTGCCAGTAGTATTCGTCCGCGGGAGGGGAACAATGAGCAGTTCTTC
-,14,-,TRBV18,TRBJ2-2,CASSLTGTAGELFF,TGTGCCAGCTCACTTACAGGGACGGCCGGGGAGCTGTTTTTT
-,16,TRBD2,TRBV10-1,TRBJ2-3,CASSLLAGGPTDTQYF,TGCGCCAGCAGTCTACTAGCGGGGGGGCCGACAGATACGCAGTATTTT
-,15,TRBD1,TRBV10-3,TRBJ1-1,CAIRTGRSMNTEAFF,TGTGCCATCAGGACAGGGCGTTCGATGAACACTGAAGCTTTCTTT
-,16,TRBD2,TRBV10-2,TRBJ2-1,CATLIGATRGGAEQFF,TGCGCCACCCTCATCGGGGCCACTCGGGGGGGAGCTGAGCAGTTCTTC
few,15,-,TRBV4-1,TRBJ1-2,CASSHAGTTHWGYTF,TGCGCCAGCAGCCATGCCGGGACAACTCACTGGGGCTACACCTTC
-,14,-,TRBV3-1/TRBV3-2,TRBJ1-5,CASSQGQNNQPQHF,TGTGCCAGCAGCCAAGGACAGAACAATCAGCCCCAGCATTTT
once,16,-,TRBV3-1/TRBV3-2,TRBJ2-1,CASSQDAAFSYNEQFF,TGTGCCAGCAGCCAAGATGCGGCGTTCTCCTACAATGAGCAGTTCTTC
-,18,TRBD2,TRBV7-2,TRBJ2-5,CASSLAPRLAGGGETQYF,TGTGCCAGCAGCTTAGCTCCCCGACTAGCGGGGGGCGGTGAGACCCAGTACTTC
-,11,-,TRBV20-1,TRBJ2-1,CSASGSSGQFF,TGCAGTGCCTCCGGCAGCTCGGGGCAGTTCTTC
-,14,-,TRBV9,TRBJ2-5,CASSVGPYQETQYF,TGTGCCAGCAGCGTAGGGCCTTACCAAGAGACCCAGTACTTC
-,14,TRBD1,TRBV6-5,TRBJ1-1,CASTRTGRTTEAFF,TGTGCCAGCACAAGGACAGGGCGGACCACTGAAGCTTTCTTT
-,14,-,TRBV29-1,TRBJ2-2,CSVVGGSNTGELFF,TGCAGCGTTGTAGGGGGTTCGAACACCGGGGAGCTGTTTTTT
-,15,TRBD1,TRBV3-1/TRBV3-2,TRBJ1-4,CASSRGQGYNEKLFF,TGTGCCAGCAGCCGCGGACAGGGGTATAATGAAAAACTGTTTTTT
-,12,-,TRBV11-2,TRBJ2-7,CASSLAPGQENF,TGTGCCAGCAGCTTAGCCCCAGGGCAAGAGAACTTC
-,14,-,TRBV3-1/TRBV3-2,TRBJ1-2,CASSGLQGTYGYTF,TGTGCCAGCAGCGGCCTTCAGGGGACCTATGGCTACACCTTC
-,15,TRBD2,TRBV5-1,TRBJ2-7,CASSLGTSGSYEQYF,TGCGCCAGCAGCCTAGGGACTAGCGGGTCCTACGAGCAGTACTTC
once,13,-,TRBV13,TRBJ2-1,CASRVAYYNEQFF,TGTGCCAGCAGAGTAGCGTACTACAATGAGCAGTTCTTC
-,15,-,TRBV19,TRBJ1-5,CASSPRAGVEQPQHF,TGTGCCAGTAGTCCCCGCGCAGGGGTGGAACAGCCCCAGCATTTT
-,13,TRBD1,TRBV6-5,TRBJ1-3,CASSPLNRGPIYF,TGTGCCAGCAGTCCCCTAAACAGGGGCCCCATATATTTT
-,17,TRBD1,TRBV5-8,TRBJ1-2,CASRRGQGAGFNYGYTF,TGTGCCAGCAGACGTGGACAGGGGGCGGGTTTTAACTATGGCTACACCTTC
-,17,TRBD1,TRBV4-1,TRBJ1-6,CASSRTGQNTNNGALHF,TGCGCCAGCAGCCGGACAGGACAGAATACTAATAATGGAGCCCTCCACTTT
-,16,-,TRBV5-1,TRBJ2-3,CASSLALSEPTDTQYF,TGCGCCAGCAGCTTGGCGTTGTCGGAGCCCACAGATACGCAGTATTTT
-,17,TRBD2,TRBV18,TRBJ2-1,CASSLILAGVSPNEQFF,TGTGCCAGCTCACTTATTCTTGCGGGAGTCTCGCCCAATGAGCAGTTCTTC
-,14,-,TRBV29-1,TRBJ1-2,CSVEGDTGLDGYTF,TGCAGCGTTGAAGGGGATACAGGGTTAGATGGCTACACCTTC
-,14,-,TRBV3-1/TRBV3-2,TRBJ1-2,CASSQRGSNYGYTF,TGTGCCAGCAGCCAAAGGGGATCTAACTATGGCTACACCTTC
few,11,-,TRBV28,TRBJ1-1,CASSLFSEAFF,TGTGCCAGCAGTTTGTTCTCTGAAGCTTTCTTT
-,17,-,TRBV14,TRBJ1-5,CASSHRDWGLSNQPQHF,TGTGCCAGCAGCCACAGGGACTGGGGTTTGAGCAATCAGCCCCAGCATTTT
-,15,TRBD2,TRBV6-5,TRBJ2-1,CASSSRLAGVYEQFF,TGTGCCAGCAGTTCAAGACTAGCGGGAGTCTATGAGCAGTTCTTC